The 4 T cell receptor beta chains given below trace back to one sample, sequenced in a study of blood T cells in healthy people across ages. A J-beta primer mix and a sample-barcoded 5' primer were used in a second PCR of about 7 to 12 cycles. TCRdb analysed the 5' RACE reads with MiXCR anew, one entry per CDR3 protein. The sample shows 1.5 million to 2 million distinct CDR3 sequences, about 35% of them seen only once. Sequencing was carried out using blood. The source is a woman in her twenties or thirties in good health.

V and J are TRBV10-3 and TRBJ1-2; a weak D match, TRBD1 (6 bases). Looked up from germline, CDR1 is ENHRY and CDR2 is SYGVKD. With 6 bases removed from V and 3 bases from J, the gap between germline ends came to 14 bases. CDR3 size: 14 residues. CDR3 DNA sequence: TGTGCCATCAGGGGAACAGGGATCGACTATGGCTACACCTTC. Translated: CAIRGTGIDYGYTF.

This clonotype appeared a few times. This chain links TRBV25-1 with TRBJ1-5; D might be TRBD1 (6 bases). The V and J ends lost 6 bases and 3 bases respectively, with 15 bases between them. The CDR3 totals 15 residues. Germline CDR1 reads MGHDK; CDR2 reads SYGVNS. Written as DNA, the CDR3 is TGTGCCAGCAGCGCCCTAGGGGACAACAATCAGCCCCAGCATTTT. Amino acid sequence: CASSALGDNNQPQHF.

The chain recombines TRBV27 with TRBJ2-7; weak D call: TRBD1 (6 bases). The end of the DNA fits TRBJ2-5 better, so the J call may be wrong. This CDR3 contains 14 residues. Germline V gene lookup returns CDR1 MNHEY and CDR2 SMNVEV (reference sequence). Written as DNA, the CDR3 is TGTGCCAGCAGTCAGATGGACAGAAGGAAGACCCAGTACTTC. This codes for CASSQMDRRKTQYF.

The chain uses TRBV2 and TRBJ2-1; 11 nucleotides align to TRBD1. Germline assignment: CDR1 SNHLY and CDR2 FYNNEI. The J segment lost 8 bases and the V segment lost 2 bases, leaving 5 bases of the junction unmatched. The CDR3 sequence is 15 residues long. CDR3 in DNA: TGTGCCAGCAGTGAACGGACAGGGGGCTGGGATGAGCAGTTCTTC. It specifies CASSERTGGWDEQFF.